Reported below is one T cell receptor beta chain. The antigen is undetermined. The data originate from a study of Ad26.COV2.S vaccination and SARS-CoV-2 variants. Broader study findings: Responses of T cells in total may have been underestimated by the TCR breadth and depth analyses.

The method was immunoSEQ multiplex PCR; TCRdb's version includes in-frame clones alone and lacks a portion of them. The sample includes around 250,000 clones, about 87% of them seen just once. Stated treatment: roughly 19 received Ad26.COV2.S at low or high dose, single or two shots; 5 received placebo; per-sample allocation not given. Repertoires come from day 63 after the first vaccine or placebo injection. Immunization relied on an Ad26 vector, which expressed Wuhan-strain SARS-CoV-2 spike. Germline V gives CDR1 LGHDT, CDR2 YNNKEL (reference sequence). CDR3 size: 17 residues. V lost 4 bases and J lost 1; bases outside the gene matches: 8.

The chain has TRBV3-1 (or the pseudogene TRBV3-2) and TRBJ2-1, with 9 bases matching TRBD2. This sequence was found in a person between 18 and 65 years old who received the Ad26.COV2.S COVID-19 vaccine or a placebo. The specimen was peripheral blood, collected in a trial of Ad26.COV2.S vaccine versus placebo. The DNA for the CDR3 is TGTGCCAGCAGCCGGTTACTAGCGGGTAATTCCTACAATGAGCAGTTCTTC. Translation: CASSRLLAGNSYNEQFF.